This TCR beta chain was identified in a study of blood T cell repertoires in COVID-19. Across the study: Sample material is recorded as cDNA or gDNA derived from T cells, B-cell-depleted T cells, or PBMCs.

Those who participated ranged in age from about 18 to 89 years and resided in 24 US areas. Which cohort a participant joined came from the clinical history participants gave. CDR1 SGDLS and CDR2 YYNGEE come from the germline V gene. The CDR3 runs 15 residues. V dropped 4 bases and J dropped 7; count of bases not matched to a gene: 7. In the original processing: Reference gene primers were amplified, and this amplification served to estimate nucleated cell counts. Repertoires were generated with immunoSEQ multiplex PCR, while TCRdb's copy carries only in-frame clones and drops some. V and J calls and clone size are given by that table; D and trimming were obtained from the DNA. The sample lists approximately 360,000 clones; roughly 90% were seen once.

The TCR comes from a woman younger than 45 with acute COVID-19. Material: PBMCs or T cells enriched from blood (not recorded which). The chain uses TRBV9 and TRBJ2-1; 11 bases are shared with TRBD2. As DNA, the CDR3 is TGTGCCAGCAGCTCGGGACTAGCGGCCGGAAATGAGCAGTTCTTC. Its translation is CASSSGLAAGNEQFF.